The following is a T cell receptor (beta chain) sequence with its context. This entry belongs to a study of cytomegalovirus exposure and HLA in healthy donors. A multiplex PCR was run with 60 Vbeta primers and 13 Jbeta primers. Only in-frame clones appear in the TCRdb table, and some are missing; sequencing was by immunoSEQ multiplex PCR. The sample carries more than 95,000 clones, around 80% recorded once. The CDR3 runs to 15 residues. V was pared by 6 bases and J by 7 bases, with 12 bases of the junction left unmatched. Looked up from germline, CDR1 is MNHEY and CDR2 is SMNVEV (reference sequence). The material sequenced was PBMCs. The sequence was obtained from a man aged 25-40 years in good health and CMV-seropositive. The chain joins TRBV27 to TRBJ1-5; the match to TRBD1 covers 7 bases. The CDR3 reads CASSSYRGGGQPQHF. As DNA, the CDR3 is TGTGCCAGCAGCTCTTACAGGGGCGGAGGGCAGCCCCAGCATTTT.